This T cell receptor beta chain was documented in a study of post-analysis software for immune sequencing data (dated by TCRdb to the mid-2010s). General notes on the study: The recorded disease courses included relapsing-remitting, secondary progressive and progressive-relapsing multiple sclerosis, and some patients had no subtype annotation. Patient repertoires were compared against roughly 10 previously published healthy control repertoires from donors aged 6 to 25 years. A subset of samples was prepared in parallel using single-end sample barcoding, then pooled and co-amplified after Illumina adapter ligation.

To demonstrate the VDJtools post-analysis software, TCR beta repertoires were profiled from the peripheral blood of about 13 young patients with multiple sclerosis. The multiple sclerosis patients were children and adolescents between roughly 6 and 17 years of age. On the study overall, not on this receptor specifically: When samples were clustered directly using the F measure, samples prepared in the same batch co-clustered strongly, which prompted a batch-effect correction. Compared with controls, multiple sclerosis patients had significantly lower normalized Chao1 diversity, a finding suggesting substantial peripheral T-cell clonal expansion. The multiple sclerosis patient group was slightly younger than the control group. Patients showed significantly higher frequencies than controls for a handful of TRBV segments, among them TRBV5-6, TRBV5-1 and TRBV20-1.

Libraries were built with PCR. Data came from an Illumina HiSeq 2500. To reduce PCR and sequencing biases, unique molecular identifiers were built into the TCR beta cDNA libraries. Approximately 500,000 cDNA molecules were obtained per 1 to 10 million input T cells, so each molecule approximated one T cell. The patient libraries were prepared and sequenced with the same protocol used for the earlier healthy control dataset. Within a given batch, samples were prepared together, multiplexed and sequenced on the same HiSeq lane. Per the original workflow: Raw barcoded reads were processed with MIGEC, and single-read molecular identifier groups were discarded before consensus assembly and CDR3 extraction. VDJtools was used for post-analysis of the clonotype tables, with diversity normalized by down-sampling every dataset to the smallest sample size. To correct batch-related cross-sample contamination, repertoire overlap clustering matched CDR3 amino acid sequences but not nucleotide sequences. TCRdb reprocessing: public reads trimmed at Q25 with fastp, clones called with MiXCR, in-frame beta chains kept. CDR3 protein duplicates are merged, each entry listing the most common genes and DNA. These V and J calls derive from TCRdb rather than the authors' analysis. For this sample there are approximately 460,000 distinct CDR3 sequences; roughly 46% appear just once. About 12% of the sample lies in the top ten.

In the germline V gene, CDR1 corresponds to LGHNA and CDR2 to YSLEER. Its CDR3 holds 13 amino acids, cysteine through phenylalanine. Only CDR3 DNA is held: 39 bases, read in frame from base 1. In regard to this clonotype: Which antigen it targets is not known. One end of the junction varies from germline; a read error may be responsible.

Material for sequencing was blood. The origin of this receptor is a girl aged 5-17 years with multiple sclerosis. This receptor chain uses TRBV4-3 and TRBJ2-7; the D gene is perhaps TRBD2, on 5 matching bases. The nucleotide sequence is given as TGCGTCAGCAGCCAAGATACGGGGTACGAGCAGTACTTC. This codes for CVSSQDTGYEQYF.